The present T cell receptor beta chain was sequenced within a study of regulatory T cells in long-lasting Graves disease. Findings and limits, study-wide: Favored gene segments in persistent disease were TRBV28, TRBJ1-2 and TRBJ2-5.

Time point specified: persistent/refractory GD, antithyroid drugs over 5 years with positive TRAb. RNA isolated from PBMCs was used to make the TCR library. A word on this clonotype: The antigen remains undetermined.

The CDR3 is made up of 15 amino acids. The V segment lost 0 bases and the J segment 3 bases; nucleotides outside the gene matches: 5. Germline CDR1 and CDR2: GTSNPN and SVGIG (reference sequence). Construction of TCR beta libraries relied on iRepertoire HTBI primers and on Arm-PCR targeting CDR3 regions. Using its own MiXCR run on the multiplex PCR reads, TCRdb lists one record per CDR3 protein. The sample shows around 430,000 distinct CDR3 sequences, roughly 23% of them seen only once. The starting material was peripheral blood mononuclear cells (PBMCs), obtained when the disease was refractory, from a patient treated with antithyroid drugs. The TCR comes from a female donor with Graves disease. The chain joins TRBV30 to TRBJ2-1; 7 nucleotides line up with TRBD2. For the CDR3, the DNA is TGTGCCTGGAGTGTGGCGAGCGGGGTCTACAATGAGCAGTTCTTC. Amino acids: CAWSVASGVYNEQFF.